The entry below gives a single TCR beta chain sequence along with its context. PCR was performed a second time for roughly 7 to 11 cycles using a sample-barcoded 5' primer and a J-beta primer mix. MiXCR, applied by TCRdb to the 5' RACE reads, yields one record per CDR3 protein. The sample lists some 800,000 distinct CDR3 sequences, approximately 25% seen once, with roughly 3.5% in the top ten. The data originate from a study of blood T cells in healthy people across ages. Whenever a sample was processed, at least 6 million PBMCs were isolated. This sample was shared with a second study, whose subject was T cells of mothers and their children.

The sample comprised blood. The TCR originated in a boy between 10 and 17 years old in good health.

The CDR3 bases are TGTGCCAGCAGTTCGAGACAGGGAGGCGCAGATACGCAGTATTTT. Translation: CASSSRQGGADTQYF. V and J are TRBV12-3 or TRBV12-4 and TRBJ2-3; perhaps TRBD1 as D (7 bases). The V and J ends lost 4 bases and 4 bases respectively, with 15 bases between them. The length of the CDR3 is 15 residues.